This record covers a single TCR beta chain. Its specificity is unknown. This sample is part of a study of OX40 agonist ivuxolimab in advanced cancers. Study details: The mean age was approximately 60 years, ranging from 23 to 79, with 65% to 85% of participants male. Two patients with cutaneous melanoma and one with hepatocellular carcinoma, three in total, showed partial responses. Study-level results: CD8+ T cells averaged more expanded clones than CD4+.

Clones were sequenced by immunoSEQ multiplex PCR, and TCRdb holds only the in-frame ones, with some missing. The data contain about 54,000 clones, around 89% of them singletons. Patients were ruled out by autoimmune disease history or systemic immunosuppression. This CDR3 comprises 15 residues. Germline V gene sequence: CDR1 SNHLY, CDR2 FYNNEI. Trimming removed 6 bases at V and 1 base at J, with 14 bases between. The rearrangement uses TRBV2 and TRBJ2-3; D might be TRBD1 or TRBD2, each matching 5 bases. This material consisted of CD4+ or CD8+ T cells sorted from blood, taken in a trial of the OX40 agonist ivuxolimab. The sequence was obtained from an adult with an advanced solid tumor such as melanoma, head and neck, liver or kidney cancer. The CDR3 DNA sequence: TGTGCCAGCAGAATAGGACGAGGGGGCACAGATACGCAGTATTTT. Translation gives CASRIGRGGTDTQYF.